These T cell receptor beta chains were read from a single sample in a study of radiotherapy plus CTLA-4 blockade in lung cancer. The table came from immunoSEQ multiplex PCR; TCRdb's copy has only in-frame clones and leaves some out. This sample has approximately 69,000 clones, with around 80% found just once. The source material was peripheral blood, sampled from a patient treated with radiotherapy plus ipilimumab. The receptors stem from a human donor with non-small cell lung cancer who had a complete response to radiotherapy plus ipilimumab. CDR3s include the opening cysteine and the closing phenylalanine or tryptophan. D genes are given only for firm matches. The size entry is marked missing in some rows and otherwise reads once, few, many or a size class.

NA TRBD1 TRBJ2-3 TRBV11-3 CASSPQGAGNTQYF TGTGCCAGCAGCCCACAGGGGGCAGGGAATACGCAGTATTTT
NA NA TRBJ2-1 TRBV29-1 CRVTGPGGEQFF TGCAGGGTCACAGGGCCTGGAGGCGAGCAGTTCTTC
NA TRBD2 TRBJ2-4 TRBV18 CASSLRGGAKNIQYF TGTGCCAGCTCTCTGAGGGGAGGGGCCAAAAACATTCAGTACTTC
NA NA TRBJ2-2 TRBV5-4 CASSSKGALGHGELFF TGTGCCAGCAGCTCGAAAGGGGCCCTAGGTCACGGGGAGCTGTTTTTT
NA NA TRBJ1-1 TRBV30 CAWRGSGGGTEAFF TGTGCCTGGAGAGGCTCCGGTGGGGGCACTGAAGCTTTCTTT
NA NA TRBJ2-2 TRBV2 CASTRQDSNTGELFF TGTGCCAGCACCCGACAGGACTCGAACACCGGGGAGCTGTTTTTT
NA NA TRBJ2-5 TRBV7-2 CASSIQGQETQYF TGTGCCAGCAGCATTCAGGGGCAAGAGACCCAGTACTTC
NA NA TRBJ2-2 TRBV19 CASETRKDTGELFF TGTGCCAGCGAGACTAGGAAAGACACCGGGGAGCTGTTTTTT
NA NA TRBJ1-2 TRBV6-5 CASSYLGPGDYGYTF TGTGCCAGCAGTTACCTTGGGCCGGGAGACTATGGCTACACCTTC
NA TRBD1 TRBJ2-5 TRBV9 CASSVGRGLFETQYF TGTGCCAGCAGCGTAGGCAGGGGGCTTTTCGAGACCCAGTACTTC
NA NA TRBJ2-6 TRBV7-2 CASSPGQTRFLTF TGTGCCAGCAGCCCCGGACAGACACGATTCCTGACTTTC
few TRBD2 TRBJ2-1 TRBV10-3 CAISAPTTRRGASNDEQFF TGTGCCATCAGTGCCCCCACTACTCGGCGGGGGGCCTCGAATGATGAGCAGTTCTTC
NA TRBD1 TRBJ1-1 TRBV6-5 CASSYSTGGSAFF TGTGCCAGCAGTTACTCGACAGGGGGTTCGGCTTTCTTT
once TRBD1 TRBJ2-5 TRBV7-2 CASSLGQGVETQYF TGTGCCAGCAGCTTAGGACAGGGTGTAGAGACCCAGTACTTC
few NA TRBJ2-1 TRBV11-2 CASSYVGGGEQFF TGTGCCAGCAGCTACGTGGGGGGCGGTGAGCAGTTCTTC
NA NA TRBJ2-2 TRBV9 CASSVVPGLAGELFF TGTGCCAGCAGCGTAGTCCCGGGTCTGGCCGGGGAGCTGTTTTTT
NA NA TRBJ1-1 TRBV6-1 CASSEAVVWTEAFF TGTGCCAGCAGTGAAGCAGTGGTTTGGACTGAAGCTTTCTTT
once NA TRBJ1-6 TRBV7-6 CASSLALHHSYNSPLHF TGTGCCAGCAGCTTAGCACTACACCACTCCTATAATTCACCCCTCCACTTT
NA NA TRBJ1-1 TRBV6-5 CATIPLTMNTEAFF TGTGCCACCATCCCCCTTACGATGAACACTGAAGCTTTCTTT
NA NA TRBJ2-7 TRBV7-9 CASSPRGESYEQYF TGTGCCAGCAGTCCACGTGGGGAATCCTACGAGCAGTACTTC
NA TRBD1 TRBJ1-5 TRBV30 CAWSEGQLGRPQHF TGTGCCTGGAGTGAGGGACAGCTAGGTCGGCCCCAGCATTTT
NA TRBD1 TRBJ1-4 TRBV19 CASSRDSPKLFF TGTGCCAGTAGTAGGGACAGCCCAAAACTGTTTTTT
NA TRBD2 TRBJ2-5 TRBV7-2 CASSRLAARQETQYF TGTGCCAGCAGCAGACTAGCGGCACGCCAAGAGACCCAGTACTTC
medium-sized NA TRBJ1-4 TRBV2 CASSEAPTGLEKLFF TGTGCCAGCAGTGAAGCCCCGACAGGTTTGGAAAAACTGTTTTTT
NA NA TRBJ2-2 TRBV4-1 CASSPPGELFF TGCGCCAGCAGCCCCCCCGGGGAGCTGTTTTTT
NA NA TRBJ1-1 TRBV6-5 CASSYSIWNTEAFF TGTGCCAGCAGTTACTCGATATGGAACACTGAAGCTTTCTTT
NA TRBD1 TRBJ1-2 TRBV9 CASSVAAGTGYGYTF TGTGCCAGCAGCGTAGCAGCCGGGACAGGATATGGCTACACCTTC
once NA TRBJ1-5 TRBV10-3 CAISGTGHSNQPQHF TGTGCCATCAGTGGCACAGGGCATAGCAATCAGCCCCAGCATTTT
NA NA TRBJ2-7 TRBV7-6 CASSSRGPYEQYF TGTGCCAGCAGCTCCAGGGGTCCCTACGAGCAGTACTTC
few TRBD1 TRBJ1-3 TRBV7-6 CASSSRQGMSGNTIYF TGTGCCAGCAGCTCACGACAGGGAATGAGTGGAAACACCATATATTTT
NA NA TRBJ1-2 TRBV6-1 CASSGTGWGNYGYTF TGTGCCAGCAGTGGAACAGGGTGGGGTAACTATGGCTACACCTTC
NA NA TRBJ2-7 TRBV29-1 CSVAREVRTYEQYF TGCAGCGTTGCCCGGGAAGTTAGGACCTACGAGCAGTACTTC
NA NA TRBJ1-5 TRBV30 CAWSDKSNQPQHF TGTGCCTGGAGTGACAAGAGCAATCAGCCCCAGCATTTT
NA TRBD1 TRBJ1-6 TRBV18 CASSVSGQGTSTLNSPLHF TGTGCCAGCTCCGTTAGCGGACAGGGGACGTCTACGTTAAATTCACCCCTCCACTTT
NA NA TRBJ1-2 TRBV19 CASSTPGVWYGYTF TGTGCCAGTAGTACGCCAGGGGTTTGGTATGGCTACACCTTC
NA TRBD1 TRBJ1-2 TRBV30 CAWSPPPGTGKITGYTF TGTGCCTGGAGTCCACCTCCCGGGACAGGGAAAATTACCGGCTACACCTTC
NA TRBD2 TRBJ2-5 TRBV6-5 CASSYRGGVLQETQYF TGTGCCAGCAGTTACCGGGGGGGGGTCCTACAAGAGACCCAGTACTTC